The 26 T cell receptor beta chains below come from one sample, sequenced in a study of identical twins. TCRdb reanalysed the 5' RACE reads using MiXCR and keeps one entry per CDR3 protein. The sample consists of 1.5 million to 2 million distinct CDR3 sequences, roughly 35% of them appearing once. Sequencing was performed on cord blood. The receptors shown here come from a newborn girl in good health.

V and J are TRBV10-3 and TRBJ1-5, with D hard to call. Germline V lookup: CDR1 ENHRY, CDR2 SYGVKD. The V and J ends lost 4 bases and 5 bases respectively, with 9 bases between them. The CDR3 loop spans 13 amino acids. The CDR3, as DNA: TGTGCCATCAGTGGGACGCCGGATCAGCCCCAGCATTTT. It is translated as CAISGTPDQPQHF.

In this sample, this clonotype turned up once. One end of the junction fails to match germline, which may point to a read error. V and J are TRBV6-6 and TRBJ2-1; 11 nucleotides align to TRBD2. The CDR3 is 16 amino acids. CDR1 is MNHNY and CDR2 is SVGAGI in the germline V gene (reference sequence). The CDR3 loop reads CVSNTVGTSGSKGQFF. CDR3 bases: TGTGTCAGCAACACGGTCGGGACTAGCGGCTCTAAGGGGCAGTTCTTC.

In this sample, this clonotype turned up many times. The rearrangement links TRBV20-1 to TRBJ1-2; D gene uncertain. CDR3 length: 13 amino acids. V lost 4 bases and J 0 bases, leaving 9 bases between the germline ends. CDR1 and CDR2 from the germline V gene are DFQATT and SNEGSKA (reference sequence). CDR3 coding DNA: TGCAGTGCTACAACGGAAACTAACTATGGCTACACCTTC. As protein: CSATTETNYGYTF.

The chain employs TRBV3-1 and TRBJ2-5; 12 nucleotides match TRBD2. The end of the DNA fits TRBJ2-4 better, so the J call may be wrong. Germline-derived CDR1 and CDR2 are LGHDT and YNNKEL (reference sequence). The CDR3 totals 18 residues. CDR3 amino acids: CASSQERTSGNWGDIQYF. CDR3 nucleotide sequence: TGTGCCAGCAGCCAAGAAAGGACTAGCGGGAATTGGGGGGACATTCAGTACTTC.

The chain uses TRBV10-1 and TRBJ1-2; D uncertain. The CDR3 consists of 15 residues. Trimming stripped 6 bases from V and 1 base from J, with 15 bases between. Germline V CDR1 and CDR2: WNHNN, SYGVQD (reference sequence). The CDR3 reads CASSLKSSGNYGYTF. CDR3 coding DNA: TGCGCCAGCAGCCTCAAAAGCAGTGGTAACTATGGCTACACCTTC.

This rearrangement joins TRBV20-1 to TRBJ2-5, with 8 bases matching TRBD2. The DNA end lines up better with TRBJ2-7; the J call may be wrong. This CDR3 spans 15 amino acids. Germline CDR1 DFQATT, CDR2 SNEGSKA (reference sequence). The CDR3 DNA sequence: TGCAGTGCTAGCGGTAGGGCTAGCGGGCGATTCGAGCAGTACTTC. Translation gives CSASGRASGRFEQYF.

Only one count was recorded for this clonotype. V and J are TRBV20-1 and TRBJ2-5; TRBD2 matches at 7 bases. The better agreement between TRBJ2-7 and the DNA end casts doubt on the J call. This CDR3 has 17 amino acids. Germline V CDR1 and CDR2: DFQATT, SNEGSKA (reference sequence). The CDR3 region is CSVGLTWREPSPYEQYF. The CDR3 coding sequence is TGCAGTGTTGGTCTTACTTGGCGGGAGCCTAGTCCCTACGAGCAGTACTTC.

In this sample, this clonotype turned up many times. This chain's CDR3 is CASSLEGSGYGYTF. The CDR3 DNA follows: TGTGCCAGCAGTTTGGAGGGGTCTGGCTATGGCTACACCTTC. V gene TRBV12-3 or TRBV12-4 combines with J gene TRBJ1-2, with a weak D call TRBD1 (5 bases). Trimming left V 3 bases short and J 4 bases short, with 12 bases between. The CDR3 length is 14 residues.

The CDR3 reads CASSYRVFYGYTF. CDR3 coding DNA: TGTGCCAGCAGTTACAGGGTGTTCTATGGCTACACCTTC. The chain couples TRBV6-5 to TRBJ1-2, with no clear D. CDR1 MNHEY and CDR2 SVGAGI come from the germline V gene. Trimming removed 2 bases from V and 4 bases from J, with 8 bases in between. The CDR3 has 13 residues.

The rearrangement uses TRBV2 and TRBJ2-3, with 9 bases that match TRBD2. Germline V lookup: CDR1 SNHLY, CDR2 FYNNEI. V shed 5 bases, J shed 14 bases, and the junction held 11 bases outside the gene matches. The CDR3 is 13 amino acids. The CDR3 sequence: CASSPSVGTSPYF. The CDR3 DNA follows: TGTGCCAGCAGTCCCTCGGTGGGGACTAGCCCGTATTTT.

The chain carries TRBV18 and TRBJ1-2, with D unclear. Trimming pared 1 base from V and 8 bases from J, leaving 11 bases between. The CDR3 contains 13 residues. CDR1 KGHSH and CDR2 LQKENI come from the germline V gene. The CDR3: CASSPQGRRGYTF. In DNA form, the CDR3 reads TGTGCCAGCTCACCACAGGGTCGGAGAGGCTACACCTTC.

The table lists this clonotype with a few counts. The chain joins TRBV4-2 to TRBJ2-1; 7 bases match TRBD2. Germline CDR1 reads LGHNA; CDR2 reads YNFKEQ. The CDR3 consists of 15 residues. V lost 0 bases to trimming and J lost 6 bases; unmatched junction nucleotides: 5. This CDR3 is CASSQDQGGRNEQFF. The CDR3 DNA follows: TGTGCCAGCAGCCAAGATCAGGGAGGGCGCAATGAGCAGTTCTTC.

The gene calls are TRBV7-7 and TRBJ2-1; 11 bases are a match to TRBD2. Germline loops: CDR1 SSHAT, CDR2 FNYEAQ (reference sequence). This CDR3 region has 15 residues. With 6 bases clipped from V and 5 bases from J, the junction kept 6 bases outside the gene matches. The CDR3, as DNA: TGTGCCAGCAGATCGGGACTAGCGGAGAACAATGAGCAGTTCTTC. Translating gives CASRSGLAENNEQFF.

This clonotype has a handful of counts. The chain couples TRBV20-1 to TRBJ1-5; TRBD1 agrees at 7 bases. J gave up 3 bases and V 4 bases, and 6 bases lay outside the gene matches. Germline CDR1 is DFQATT and CDR2 is SNEGSKA (reference sequence). This CDR3 is built from 14 residues. The CDR3 region is CSAKSDRDNQPQHF. CDR3 DNA sequence: TGCAGTGCTAAATCCGACAGGGACAATCAGCCCCAGCATTTT.

The chain carries TRBV4-2 and TRBJ2-7; no reliable D call. The CDR3 consists of 17 residues. Per germline, CDR1 LGHNA and CDR2 YNFKEQ. V was pared by 0 bases and J by 2 bases, with 17 bases between. The CDR3 region has the DNA TGTGCCAGCAGCCAAGAGTTGGCAGGCCCTATTCCCTACGAGCAGTACTTC. Translated, it gives CASSQELAGPIPYEQYF.

V usage is TRBV10-3 and J usage is TRBJ2-1; the D call may be TRBD1 or TRBD2 (9 bases each). The V end was cut by 2 bases, the J end by 2 bases, with 28 bases between. Germline V CDR1 and CDR2: ENHRY, SYGVKD. The CDR3 has 21 residues. CDR3 sequence: CAISERRTGGLAGYPYNEQFF. The CDR3, as DNA: TGTGCCATCAGTGAGAGGCGAACAGGGGGCCTAGCGGGATACCCCTACAATGAGCAGTTCTTC.

This chain uses TRBV7-2 with TRBJ2-7; tentative D call: TRBD2 (5 bases). The CDR3 sequence is 16 residues long. Germline CDR1 reads SGHTA; CDR2 reads FQGNSA. V was cut by 4 bases and J by 3 bases, with 19 bases left in between. The chain's CDR3 is CASSSLVVRTGYEQYF. The DNA of the CDR3 is TGTGCCAGCAGCTCCTTAGTGGTTCGGACTGGCTACGAGCAGTACTTC.

At least ten counts were recorded for this clonotype. The rearrangement uses TRBV29-1 and TRBJ2-3; 9 positions agree with TRBD1. This CDR3 contains 15 residues. Losses at the gene ends were 3 bases for V and 4 bases for J; bases not matched to a gene: 8. Germline-derived CDR1 and CDR2 are SQVTM and ANQGSEA. The CDR3 bases are TGCAGCGTTGAGCGGGACAGGGAGGTCCCAGATACGCAGTATTTT. Its translation is CSVERDREVPDTQYF.

The genes are TRBV7-8 and TRBJ2-3, with 12 bases lining up with TRBD2. The CDR3 runs 15 residues. J gave up 3 bases and V 6 bases, and 4 bases lay outside the gene matches. From germline, CDR1 is SGHVS and CDR2 FQNEAQ. CDR3 residues: CASRYTSGRTDTQYF. Here the CDR3 DNA reads TGTGCCAGCAGATATACTAGCGGGAGGACAGATACGCAGTATTTT. Complete variable domain (other parts from reference TRBV7-8 and TRBJ2-3): GAGVSQSPRYKVAKRGQDVALRCDPISGHVSLFWYQQALGQGPEFLTYFQNEAQLDKSGLPSDRFFAERPEGSVSTLKIQRTQQEDSAVYLCASRYTSGRTDTQYFGPGTRLTVL.

This clonotype appeared a single time. This chain uses TRBV10-3 with TRBJ2-2; 9 bases fit TRBD1. The CDR3 runs 15 residues. V gave up 6 bases and J gave up 3 bases; unmatched junction bases: 5. The germline V gene has CDR1 ENHRY and CDR2 SYGVKD. CDR3 sequence reads: CAIRATGGDTGELFF. DNA of the CDR3: TGTGCCATCAGAGCGACAGGGGGGGACACCGGGGAGCTGTTTTTT.

This clonotype was seen more than once but under ten times. The chain links TRBV4-1 to TRBJ1-1; 10 positions match TRBD1. CDR1 and CDR2 from the germline V gene are MGHRA and YSYEKL. V was pared by 4 bases and J by 2 bases, with 7 bases of the junction left unmatched. This CDR3 is 16 amino acids long. CDR3 residues: CASSPRTGGRNTEAFF. In DNA form, the CDR3 reads TGCGCCAGCAGCCCAAGGACAGGGGGAAGAAACACTGAAGCTTTCTTT.

This clonotype was seen more than once but under ten times. The V call is TRBV5-1, the J call TRBJ2-1; D gene unclear. This CDR3 is built from 15 residues. CDR1 and CDR2 from the germline V gene are SGHRS and YFSETQ. V was pared by 0 bases and J by 5 bases, with 12 bases between. In nucleotides, the CDR3 is TGCGCCAGCAGCTTGGTCTACCCTCCTCACAATGAGCAGTTCTTC. Translating it yields CASSLVYPPHNEQFF.

The gene calls are TRBV12-3 or TRBV12-4 and TRBJ2-7; 7 positions match TRBD2. The CDR3 consists of 13 residues. The junction had 13 bases not matched to a gene; V was cut back by 7 bases and J by 10 bases. The CDR3 reads CASTSGTSYGQYF. CDR3 coding DNA: TGTGCCAGCACGAGCGGGACGTCCTACGGACAGTACTTC.

This clonotype was picked up a small number of times. The CDR3 bases are TGTGCCAGCAGCAAAGGCAGGTTTAAAAAAAATTCACCCCTCCACTTT. It specifies CASSKGRFKKNSPLHF. The rearrangement uses TRBV21-1 and TRBJ1-6. TRBV21-1 is a listed pseudogene. The CDR3 totals 16 residues.

This clonotype was counted a few times. The chain links TRBV9 to TRBJ1-1; D possibly corresponds to TRBD1 (5 bases). Trimming cost V 1 base and J 4 bases, with 8 bases left between them. The germline gives CDR1 SGDLS, CDR2 YYNGEE. The CDR3 sequence is 13 residues long. The CDR3 region has the DNA TGTGCCAGCAGCGTATCAGGGACCACTGAAGCTTTCTTT. This sequence encodes CASSVSGTTEAFF.

In its sample, this clonotype was seen a few times. The chain uses TRBV18 and TRBJ2-5; possibly TRBD1 for D (6 bases). This CDR3 has 15 amino acids. The ends were cut back, 3 bases at V and 1 base at J, with 12 bases in the middle. The germline gives CDR1 KGHSH, CDR2 LQKENI. The DNA of the CDR3 is TGTGCCAGCTCACCCCTGGACAGCTTCCAAGAGACCCAGTACTTC. The encoded protein is CASSPLDSFQETQYF.